What follows are 9 T cell receptor beta chains derived from one specimen sequenced in a study of blood T cell repertoires in COVID-19. Some clones are missing from TCRdb's copy, which holds only in-frame ones; the method was immunoSEQ multiplex PCR. The table includes roughly 100,000 clones, about 85% detected once. The sample consisted of peripheral blood. These receptors came from a man aged 45-65 years with acute or convalescent COVID-19.

This clone was counted only a few times. The chain combines TRBV7-2 with TRBJ1-4; D is ambiguous. In germline, CDR1 is SGHTA, CDR2 FQGNSA. This CDR3 comprises 15 residues. V was cut by 3 bases and J by 7 bases, with 15 bases left in between. The CDR3 DNA reads TGTGCCAGCAGCTTCCTCCCCGAGATTGGTGAAAAACTGTTTTTT. This sequence encodes CASSFLPEIGEKLFF.

V is TRBV7-9 and J is TRBJ2-2, with D tentatively TRBD1 (5 bases). Germline V gives CDR1 SEHNR, CDR2 FQNEAQ (reference sequence). This CDR3 has 13 amino acids. V lost 0 bases and J lost 6, with 5 bases in between. The CDR3 region is CASSLARAGELFF. CDR3 DNA sequence: TGTGCCAGCAGCTTAGCCAGGGCCGGGGAGCTGTTTTTT.

The chain is built from TRBV9 and TRBJ2-2; 7 bases match TRBD1. This CDR3 is 14 amino acids long. Germline assignment: CDR1 SGDLS and CDR2 YYNGEE. Trimming removed 10 bases from V and 0 bases from J; junction bases left unmatched: 6. DNA for the CDR3: TGTGCCTCCAGGGGGAGAACGAACACCGGGGAGCTGTTTTTT. The encoded protein is CASRGRTNTGELFF.

The chain carries TRBV9 and TRBJ1-3; unclear D gene. The CDR3 has 15 residues. Trimming cost V 4 bases and J 4 bases, with 15 bases left between them. The V gene's germline CDR1 is SGDLS and CDR2 YYNGEE. CDR3 residues: CASSRDSGGGNTIYF. CDR3 bases: TGTGCCAGCAGCCGAGACTCCGGAGGAGGAAACACCATATATTTT.

In regard to this clone: Other DNA sequences in the same sample also yield this CDR3. The rearrangement joins TRBV18 to TRBJ1-1; D is unresolved. With 3 bases removed from V and 2 bases from J, the gap between germline ends came to 7 bases. The CDR3 is 13 residues long. Per germline, CDR1 KGHSH and CDR2 LQKENI. The CDR3 nucleotides are TGTGCCAGCTCACCGACGGGTAACACTGAAGCTTTCTTT. Translated: CASSPTGNTEAFF.

The rearrangement uses TRBV19 and TRBJ1-2, with 8 bases lining up with TRBD1. With 9 bases clipped from V and 6 bases from J, the junction kept 3 bases outside the gene matches. Looked up from germline, CDR1 is LNHDA and CDR2 is SQIVND (reference sequence). The CDR3 extends over 11 amino acids. CDR3 loop: CASDRGNGYTF. The CDR3 DNA sequence: TGTGCCAGCGACAGGGGTAATGGCTACACCTTC.

This chain connects TRBV19 to TRBJ2-3; TRBD1 matches at 7 bases. In germline, CDR1 is LNHDA, CDR2 SQIVND (reference sequence). Trimming removed 4 bases from V and 5 bases from J; junction bases left unmatched: 6. CDR3 length: 14 amino acids. CDR3 coding DNA: TGTGCCAGTAGTAGAGGGGGCCGGGTAGATACGCAGTATTTT. Translated, it gives CASSRGGRVDTQYF.

V is TRBV11-2 and J is TRBJ2-7, with D possibly being TRBD2 (6 bases). Germline CDR1 SGHAT, CDR2 FQNNGV. V was trimmed by 8 bases and J by 3 bases, leaving 14 bases between them. The CDR3 covers 13 residues. The CDR3 protein is CASAGGTGYEQYF. The DNA for the CDR3 is TGTGCCAGCGCTGGGGGGACTGGCTACGAGCAGTACTTC.

The chain links TRBV19 to TRBJ2-7; tentatively, D is TRBD2 (6 bases). In germline, CDR1 is LNHDA, CDR2 SQIVND (reference sequence). The CDR3 runs 15 residues. Trimming stripped 4 bases from V and 3 bases from J, with 16 bases between. CDR3 protein: CASSKYTGGSYEQYF. The CDR3 region has the DNA TGTGCCAGTAGTAAATACACCGGAGGGAGCTACGAGCAGTACTTC.